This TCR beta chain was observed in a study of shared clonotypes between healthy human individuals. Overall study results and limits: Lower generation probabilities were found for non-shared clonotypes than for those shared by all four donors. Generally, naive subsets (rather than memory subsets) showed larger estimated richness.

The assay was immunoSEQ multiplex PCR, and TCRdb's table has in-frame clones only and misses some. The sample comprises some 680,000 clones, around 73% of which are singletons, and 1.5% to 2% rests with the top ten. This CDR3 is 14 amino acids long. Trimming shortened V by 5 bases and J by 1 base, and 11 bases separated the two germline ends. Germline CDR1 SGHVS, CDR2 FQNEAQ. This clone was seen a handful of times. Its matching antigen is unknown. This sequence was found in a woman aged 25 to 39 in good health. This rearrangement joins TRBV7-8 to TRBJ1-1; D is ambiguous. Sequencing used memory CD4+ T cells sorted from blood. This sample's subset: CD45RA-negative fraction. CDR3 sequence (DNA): TGTGCCAGCAGCCGAAATATGGGGAACACTGAAGCTTTCTTT. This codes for CASSRNMGNTEAFF.